Reported below is one T cell receptor beta chain. Its antigen specificity is not known. Per-base quality was not reported, and no clone a single base away is much larger than it. The CDR3 contains 13 residues, cysteine and phenylalanine counted. Of the read, only the CDR3 DNA is kept; its 39 bases are in frame from base 1. V is pared back by 4 bases and J by 5 bases, with 13 bases lying between the germline termini. Based on the germline V gene, the CDR1 and CDR2 sequences are SQVTM and ANQGSEA. The sample originates from a study of glioma-infiltrating T cells after dendritic cell vaccination (TCRdb year 2016). Regarding the study in general: The cohort comprised approximately 15 glioblastoma patients from Phase I and II dendritic cell vaccination trials, 9 newly diagnosed and 6 with recurrent disease. Between the early 2000s and the early 2010s, patients were given autologous tumor lysate-pulsed dendritic cell vaccination. The vaccine consisted of monocyte-derived dendritic cells cultured approximately seven days with IL-4 and GM-CSF, then pulsed overnight with autologous tumor lysate. Each patient got three intradermal injections of the dendritic cell vaccine, spaced at biweekly intervals, in the arm below the axilla. Deep sequencing of TCR beta CDR3 regions was used to quantify tumor-infiltrating lymphocyte content and compare tumor and blood repertoires in dendritic cell-vaccinated glioblastoma patients. Survival after dendritic cell vaccination was correlated with TCR sequencing metrics such as TIL content and the overlap between tumor and blood repertoires.

The investigation overall reported the following: After dendritic cell vaccination, a higher estimated pretreatment TIL content predicted longer time to progression and longer overall survival. The TCR overlap response model with three groups was called speculative and said to need prospective validation. The cohort was small and heterogeneous, with few patients having full blood and tumor sets and even fewer initial-recurrent tumor pairs. No direct relationship between TCR clonality and survival was found, suggesting a diverse polyclonal response may matter.

The immunoSEQ assay amplified TCRB CDR3 regions from approximately 2 micrograms of genomic DNA, or from all available DNA when less than that amount was available. For multiplex PCR, 60 forward primers for TCR V beta segments and 13 reverse primers for J beta segments were used. To estimate reads per starting template, synthetic control templates were spiked into each sample at limiting dilution. The Illumina HiSeq System generated sequencing reads of 87 bp. Per the original workflow: PCR and sequencing errors were removed by merging closely related sequences with a nearest neighbor algorithm. TCR overlap was measured as the percentage of unique tumor TCR beta sequences also present in the same patient's peripheral blood. The immuneACCESS repertoire file appears here via TCRdb, limited to in-frame rearrangements. These files lack a portion of the clones; in checked studies, under half of the deficit traces to unresolved V genes, and the cause of the others is not known. V and J calls and clone size are copied from that table; D and trimming were computed from the DNA. The sample table shows over 80,000 clones, and about 81% are seen once. The ten largest account for approximately 2% of the sample.

The time point label, as the study defines it: after dendritic cell vaccination, including at tumor progression/relapse. Patients were selected on the basis of adequate residual fresh-frozen tumor tissue and more than two years of available survival data. None of the glioblastoma patients carried an isocitrate dehydrogenase mutation, although molecular status otherwise varied. PBMC were collected before vaccination, two weeks after the third vaccination, and at tumor progression if tumor progression occurred. The Qiagen DNeasy Blood extraction Kit was used for extraction of genomic DNA. The source is a human donor with glioblastoma. This receptor chain uses TRBV29-1 and TRBJ2-3, with TRBD2 perhaps the D gene, on 7 matching bases. Source: blood, taken after dendritic cell vaccination. CDR3 sequence: CSVVGGARDTQYF. In nucleotide form, the sequence is TGCAGCGTTGTAGGGGGGGCTAGAGATACGCAGTATTTT.